The clone carrying this T cell receptor beta chain was observed a handful of times. The antigen is unknown. This specimen belongs to a study of identical twins' blood T cells. Study-level results: Twins shared more top CDR3 clonotypes than unrelated donors did.

TCRdb re-called the 5' RACE reads with MiXCR, one entry per CDR3 protein. The repertoire holds roughly 380,000 distinct CDR3 sequences, with over 25% as singletons. V trimming: 2 bases; J trimming: 5 bases; junction bases outside the gene matches: 14. The CDR3 totals 17 residues. Germline-derived CDR1 and CDR2 are SGHTS and YDEGEE. V usage is TRBV5-8 and J usage is TRBJ1-1; 8 bases line up with TRBD1. The receptor was derived from a woman aged 18 to 55 in good health. Sequencing was carried out using PBMCs. CDR3 in amino acids: CASSLGTGGTSATEAFF. CDR3 DNA: TGTGCCAGCAGCTTAGGGACAGGAGGAACAAGTGCGACTGAAGCTTTCTTT.